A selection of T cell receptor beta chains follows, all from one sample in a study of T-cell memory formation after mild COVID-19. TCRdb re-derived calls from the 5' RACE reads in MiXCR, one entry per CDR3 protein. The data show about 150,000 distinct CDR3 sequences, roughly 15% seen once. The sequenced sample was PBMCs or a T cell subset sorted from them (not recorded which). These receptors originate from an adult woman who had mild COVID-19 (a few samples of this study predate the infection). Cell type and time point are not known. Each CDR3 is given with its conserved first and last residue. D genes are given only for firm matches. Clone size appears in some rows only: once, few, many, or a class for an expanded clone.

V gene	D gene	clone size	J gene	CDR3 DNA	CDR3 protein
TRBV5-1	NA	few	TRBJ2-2	TGCGCCAGCAGCCCAACACCGACAGGGAACACCGGGGAGCTGTTTTTT	CASSPTPTGNTGELFF
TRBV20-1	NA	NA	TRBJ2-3	TGCAGTGCTAGAAGGTTTGGCGGGACCCCAGATACGCAGTATTTT	CSARRFGGTPDTQYF
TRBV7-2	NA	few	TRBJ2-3	TGTGCCAGCAGCTTAGTCTTTGATACGCAGTATTTT	CASSLVFDTQYF
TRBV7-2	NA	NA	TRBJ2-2	TGTGCCACCCACGACGGGACCCGGGGTGCGGAGGAGCTGTTTTTT	CATHDGTRGAEELFF
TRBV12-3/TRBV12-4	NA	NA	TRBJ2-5	TGTGCCAGCAGTATCAGGGGCAGAGAAGAGACCCAGTACTTC	CASSIRGREETQYF
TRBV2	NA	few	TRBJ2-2	TGTGCCAGCAGGGATACACCTATGTTCGGGGAGCTGTTTTTT	CASRDTPMFGELFF
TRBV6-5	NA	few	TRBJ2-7	TGTGCCAGTGGCCTCCGCCTCGTCGAGCAGTACTTC	CASGLRLVEQYF
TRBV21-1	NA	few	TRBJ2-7	TGTGCCAGCAGCAACCCGGACAGGGTCTACGAGCAGTACTTC	CASSNPDRVYEQYF
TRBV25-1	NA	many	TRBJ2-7	TGTGCCAGCAGTGAATACGTGGGGAGGAAGCAGTACTTC	CASSEYVGRKQYF
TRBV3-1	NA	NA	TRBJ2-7	TGTGCCAGCAGCCAAGTGGGACACCACTACGAGCAGTACTTC	CASSQVGHHYEQYF
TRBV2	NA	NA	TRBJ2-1	TGTGCCAGCAGTTGGAAACAGGGAAGTGAGCAGTTCTTC	CASSWKQGSEQFF
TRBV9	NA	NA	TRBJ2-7	TGTGCCAGCAGCGAGGGGACATTCTCCTACGAGCAGTACTTC	CASSEGTFSYEQYF
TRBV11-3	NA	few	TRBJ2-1	TGTGCCAGCAGCTCCCGCCCCGCTGACGATGAGCAGTTCTTC	CASSSRPADDEQFF
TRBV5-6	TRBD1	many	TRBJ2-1	TGTGCCAGCAGCGAGACAGGGGGCACTGCCCTCTACAATGAGCAGTTCTTC	CASSETGGTALYNEQFF
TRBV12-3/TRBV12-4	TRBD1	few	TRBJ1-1	TGTGCCAGCAGTTCGACAGGGGTCATGAACACTGAAGCTTTCTTT	CASSSTGVMNTEAFF
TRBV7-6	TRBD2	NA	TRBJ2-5	TGTGCCAGCAGCCCTAGCGGGAGTGCGACCCAGTACTTC	CASSPSGSATQYF
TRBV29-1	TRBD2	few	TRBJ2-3	TGCAGCGTTGAACCCGGGACTAGCGGGGGAGATACGCAGTATTTT	CSVEPGTSGGDTQYF
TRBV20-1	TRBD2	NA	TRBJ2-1	TGCAGTGCTAGAGCGGGAACTAGCGGGAGGGCCAGTCGTGAGCAGTTCTTC	CSARAGTSGRASREQFF
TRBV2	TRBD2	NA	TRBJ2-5	TGTGCCAGCAGTGAAGCGCGGGGGGCCGGCGAGACCCAGTACTTC	CASSEARGAGETQYF
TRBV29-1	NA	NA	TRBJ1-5	TGCAGCGTTAGGACAGACAATCAGCCCCAGCATTTT	CSVRTDNQPQHF
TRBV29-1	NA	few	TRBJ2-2	TGCAGCGTTGAAGTGGCAGGGAAGGTGTCCGGGGAGCTGTTTTTT	CSVEVAGKVSGELFF
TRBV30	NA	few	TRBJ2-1	TGTGCCTGGAGCAAGTGGGGCGGTGAGCAGTTCTTC	CAWSKWGGEQFF
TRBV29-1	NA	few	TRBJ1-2	TGCAGCGTTGATGGGGTAGAGGATGGCTACACCTTC	CSVDGVEDGYTF
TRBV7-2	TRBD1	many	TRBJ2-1	TGTGCCAGCAGCTTGGGACAGTACAATGAGCAGTTCTTC	CASSLGQYNEQFF
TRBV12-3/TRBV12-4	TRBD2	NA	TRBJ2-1	TGTGCCAGCAGTTTCTCGCGCCTAGCGGGGGTAAGCTCCTACAATGAGCAGTTCTTC	CASSFSRLAGVSSYNEQFF
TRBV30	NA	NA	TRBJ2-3	TGTGCCTGGAGTCCGGCGGGACGAGCAGATACGCAGTATTTT	CAWSPAGRADTQYF
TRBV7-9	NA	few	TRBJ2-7	TGTGCCAGCAGCCCAGTAACAGGGAACAACGCCGAGCAGTACTTC	CASSPVTGNNAEQYF
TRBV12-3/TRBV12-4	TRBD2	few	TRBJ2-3	TGTGCCAGCAGCCGCGGACTAGCCGGAGTCACAGATACGCAGTATTTT	CASSRGLAGVTDTQYF
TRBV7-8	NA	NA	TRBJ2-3	TGTGCCAGCAGCTTAGTGGGCGGGATGGATACGCAGTATTTT	CASSLVGGMDTQYF
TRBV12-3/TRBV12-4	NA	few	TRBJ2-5	TGTGCCAGCAGTCGACAGAACCAAGAGACCCAGTACTTC	CASSRQNQETQYF
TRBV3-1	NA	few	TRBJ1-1	TGTGCCAGCAGCCACGGAGACAGTCGGAACACTGAAGCTTTCTTT	CASSHGDSRNTEAFF
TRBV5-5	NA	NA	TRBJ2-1	TGTGCCAGCAGCTTGGCCTTTTACTATGAGCAGTTCTTC	CASSLAFYYEQFF
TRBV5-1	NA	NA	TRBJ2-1	TGCGCCAGCAGCTTAACTAGCATCAACTACAATGAGCAGTTCTTC	CASSLTSINYNEQFF
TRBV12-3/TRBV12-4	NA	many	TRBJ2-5	TGTGCCAGCAGCCCCCTGAGGATGGGGGAGACCCAGTACTTC	CASSPLRMGETQYF
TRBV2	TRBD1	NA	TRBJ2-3	TGTGCCAGCACCTACCAAGGGACAGCAAGCACAGATACGCAGTATTTT	CASTYQGTASTDTQYF
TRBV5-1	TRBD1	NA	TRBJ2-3	TGCGCCAGCAGCTTGAGACAGGGGGGAGATACGCAGTATTTT	CASSLRQGGDTQYF
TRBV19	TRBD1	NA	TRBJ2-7	TGTGCCAGTAGTGCCCCACCGGGACAGGGCTTCTACGAGCAGTACTTC	CASSAPPGQGFYEQYF
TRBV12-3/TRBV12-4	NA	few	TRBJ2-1	TGTGCCAGCAGTTTAGGGGGGAAACAGTACAATGAGCAGTTCTTC	CASSLGGKQYNEQFF
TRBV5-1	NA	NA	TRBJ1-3	TGCGCCAGCACCGACACATTGAGCTCTGGAAACACCATATATTTT	CASTDTLSSGNTIYF
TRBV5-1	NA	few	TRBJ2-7	TGCGCCAGCAGCTTCGGCACAAGCGAGCAGTACTTC	CASSFGTSEQYF
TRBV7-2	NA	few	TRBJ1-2	TGTGCCAGCAGCGCACAGGTTTACGGCTACACCTTC	CASSAQVYGYTF
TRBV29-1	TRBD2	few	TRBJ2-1	TGCAGCGTTGAAGATTTCCAGCGGGAGTACGGTGAGCAGTTCTTC	CSVEDFQREYGEQFF
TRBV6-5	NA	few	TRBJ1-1	TGTGCCAGCAGTTACGAACCAGGCGGAAATGCTGAAGCTTTCTTT	CASSYEPGGNAEAFF
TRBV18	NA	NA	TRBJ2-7	TGTGCCAGCTCACCGGACGCAACCACTCAGTACTTC	CASSPDATTQYF
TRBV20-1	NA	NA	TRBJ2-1	TGCAGTGCGCGGGACTGGAGCTCCTACAATGAGCAGTTCTTC	CSARDWSSYNEQFF
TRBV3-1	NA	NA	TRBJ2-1	TGTGCCAGCAGCCAGGGAACAGGGTTAATCAATGAGCAGTTCTTC	CASSQGTGLINEQFF